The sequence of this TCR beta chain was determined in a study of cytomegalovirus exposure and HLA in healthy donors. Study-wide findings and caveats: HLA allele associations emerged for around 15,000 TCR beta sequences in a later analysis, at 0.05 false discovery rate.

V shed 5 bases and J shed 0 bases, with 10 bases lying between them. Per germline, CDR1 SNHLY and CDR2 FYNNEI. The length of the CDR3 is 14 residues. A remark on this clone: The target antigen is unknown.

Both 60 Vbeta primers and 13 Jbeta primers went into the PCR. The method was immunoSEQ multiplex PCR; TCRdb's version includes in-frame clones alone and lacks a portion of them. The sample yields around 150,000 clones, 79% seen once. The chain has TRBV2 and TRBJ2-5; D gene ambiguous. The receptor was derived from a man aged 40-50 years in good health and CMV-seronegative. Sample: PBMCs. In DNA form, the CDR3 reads TGTGCCAGCAGTCTACGCCGGGACCAAGAGACCCAGTACTTC. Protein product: CASSLRRDQETQYF.